This TCR beta chain was recorded in a study of blood T cell repertoires in COVID-19. This CDR3 has 17 residues. Trimming at V came to 4 bases and at J to 11 bases, leaving 20 bases not matched to a gene. Germline CDR1 is SNHLY and CDR2 is FYNNEI. TCRdb's table, derived via immunoSEQ multiplex PCR, lists solely in-frame clones and lacks some. Here the sample spans approximately 60,000 clones, around four fifths being singletons. The chain joins TRBV2 to TRBJ2-4; the match to TRBD2 covers 7 bases. This sequence was found in a human donor in a cohort sampled during active COVID-19. Sequencing was performed on peripheral blood. This CDR3 reads CASSGDLIKTSFDLQYF. The CDR3 DNA reads TGTGCCAGCAGTGGAGACCTCATAAAGACTAGCTTCGACCTTCAGTACTTC.